This T cell receptor (beta chain) was captured in a study of T cell responses to AZD1222 COVID-19 vaccine. Study-level results: Per reports, nearly half of all spike-specific TCRs target regions that are unmutated in variants. Repertoires were collected only later (after the peak T cell response had occurred). Spike-specific TCRs gained breadth and depth after people received two AZD1222 doses.

Measured with immunoSEQ multiplex PCR; TCRdb has only the in-frame clones, and not every one. The data contain roughly 140,000 clones, around 88% of them seen just once; the ten biggest clones take up approximately 3.1%. A note on this clone: No antigen is known for it.

The CDR3 has 15 amino acids. Looked up from germline, CDR1 is SGHTA and CDR2 is FQGNSA. With 3 bases clipped from V and 3 bases from J, the junction kept 1 base outside the gene matches. Sequenced material: peripheral blood, taken on day 0 of MenACWY control vaccination. The clonotype was recovered from an adult in good health. V usage is TRBV7-2 and J usage is TRBJ2-5; 13 nucleotides match TRBD2. This chain's CDR3 is CASSFGLAGEETQYF. The CDR3 region has the DNA TGTGCCAGCAGCTTCGGACTAGCGGGGGAAGAGACCCAGTACTTC. The variable domain in full, completed from reference TRBV7-2 and TRBJ2-5, reads GAGVSQSPSNKVTEKGKDVELRCDPISGHTALYWYRQSLGQGLEFLIYFQGNSAPDKSGLPSDRFSAERTGGSVSTLTIQRTQQEDSAVYLCASSFGLAGEETQYFGPGTRLLVL.